These T cell receptor beta chains were read from a single sample in a study of vaccination and CD4 T cells after COVID-19. Each CDR3 protein is one row after TCRdb ran MiXCR on the PCR reads. The table has some 12,000 distinct CDR3 sequences, around 41% seen once. For these receptors, no antigen is known. The sequenced sample was cultured CD4+ T cells from blood. The origin of the receptors is a human donor with COVID-19. Each CDR3 is given with its conserved first and last residue. The order of the fields is V gene, D gene, clone size, J gene, CDR3 DNA, CDR3 protein. D genes are given only for firm matches. Some rows have no size entry. The others give once, few or many, or a class for an expanded clone.

V gene: TRBV27; D gene: -; clone size: -; J gene: TRBJ1-1; CDR3 DNA: TGTGCCAGCAGCAGGGGCCGAGGATCTGAAGCTTTCTTT; CDR3 protein: CASSRGRGSEAFF
V gene: TRBV12-3/TRBV12-4; D gene: -; clone size: -; J gene: TRBJ1-2; CDR3 DNA: TGTGCCAGCAGTTGGGGACGGCGATTTGGCTATGGCTACACCTTC; CDR3 protein: CASSWGRRFGYGYTF
V gene: TRBV6-1; D gene: -; clone size: few; J gene: TRBJ1-1; CDR3 DNA: TGTGCCAGCAGAAGGGCGACTGAAGCTTTCTTT; CDR3 protein: CASRRATEAFF
V gene: TRBV24-1; D gene: -; clone size: -; J gene: TRBJ2-3; CDR3 DNA: TGTGCCACCAGTGATCCGAGTGGTACAGATACGCAGTATTTT; CDR3 protein: CATSDPSGTDTQYF
V gene: TRBV28; D gene: TRBD1; clone size: -; J gene: TRBJ2-1; CDR3 DNA: TGTGCCAGCCGGCAGGGGGCGTTCGATGAGCAGTTCTTC; CDR3 protein: CASRQGAFDEQFF
V gene: TRBV30; D gene: -; clone size: -; J gene: TRBJ1-1; CDR3 DNA: TGTGCCTGGAGTGTACAACCGGGGTCTGAAGCTTTCTTT; CDR3 protein: CAWSVQPGSEAFF
V gene: TRBV5-1; D gene: TRBD2; clone size: -; J gene: TRBJ2-1; CDR3 DNA: TGCGCCAGCAGCTTGGGACTAGCTCGAAATGAGCAGTTCTTC; CDR3 protein: CASSLGLARNEQFF
V gene: TRBV5-1; D gene: -; clone size: few; J gene: TRBJ1-6; CDR3 DNA: TGCGCCAGCAGCAGGGACGCTAATTCACCCCTCCACTTT; CDR3 protein: CASSRDANSPLHF
V gene: TRBV27; D gene: -; clone size: -; J gene: TRBJ2-1; CDR3 DNA: TGTGCCAGCAGTCCACAACCGAGGAATGAGCAGTTCTTC; CDR3 protein: CASSPQPRNEQFF
V gene: TRBV25-1; D gene: TRBD1; clone size: few; J gene: TRBJ1-2; CDR3 DNA: TGTGCCAGCAGACCTCAGGGGGGACGCTACACCTTC; CDR3 protein: CASRPQGGRYTF
V gene: TRBV5-1; D gene: TRBD1; clone size: once; J gene: TRBJ1-1; CDR3 DNA: TGCGCCAGCAGCCGGGAGATAGGACAGGGGAGGACTGAAGCTTTCTTT; CDR3 protein: CASSREIGQGRTEAFF
V gene: TRBV9; D gene: TRBD1; clone size: -; J gene: TRBJ2-1; CDR3 DNA: TGTGCCAGCACCCCGGGGACAGCCTTTAGTGAGCAGTTCTTC; CDR3 protein: CASTPGTAFSEQFF
V gene: TRBV2; D gene: TRBD2; clone size: -; J gene: TRBJ2-2; CDR3 DNA: TGTGCCAGCAGGGCAACCGCGCGGGGGGGCGCCACCGGGGAGCTGTTTTTT; CDR3 protein: CASRATARGGATGELFF
V gene: TRBV5-8; D gene: -; clone size: -; J gene: TRBJ2-1; CDR3 DNA: TGTGCCAGCAGCTCCGGACAGAGGGCTTACAATGAGCAGTTCTTC; CDR3 protein: CASSSGQRAYNEQFF
V gene: TRBV7-9; D gene: TRBD1; clone size: few; J gene: TRBJ1-4; CDR3 DNA: TGTGCCAGCAGCTTAGGGACAGGGCGTGAAAAACTGTTTTTT; CDR3 protein: CASSLGTGREKLFF
V gene: TRBV11-1; D gene: -; clone size: -; J gene: TRBJ1-6; CDR3 DNA: TGTGCCAGCAGCTTCAGGGGCCGTAATTCACCCCTCCACTTT; CDR3 protein: CASSFRGRNSPLHF
V gene: TRBV2; D gene: TRBD1; clone size: -; J gene: TRBJ1-6; CDR3 DNA: TGTGCCAGAAGGGACAGTGAGAATTCACCCCTCCACTTT; CDR3 protein: CARRDSENSPLHF
V gene: TRBV12-3/TRBV12-4; D gene: TRBD1; clone size: -; J gene: TRBJ2-7; CDR3 DNA: TGTGCCAGCAGTTCCGAAAGAAGACAGGGTGCGAACGAGCAGTACTTC; CDR3 protein: CASSSERRQGANEQYF
V gene: TRBV5-8; D gene: -; clone size: few; J gene: TRBJ1-1; CDR3 DNA: TGTGCCAGCAGCTTGAGGACGGCGAAGGGCACTGAAGCTTTCTTT; CDR3 protein: CASSLRTAKGTEAFF
V gene: TRBV6-5; D gene: TRBD1; clone size: few; J gene: TRBJ1-2; CDR3 DNA: TGTGCCAGCAGTTCGCGACAGGGTGTTATGAATGGCTACACCTTC; CDR3 protein: CASSSRQGVMNGYTF
V gene: TRBV7-3; D gene: -; clone size: -; J gene: TRBJ1-2; CDR3 DNA: TGTGCCAGCAGCTTAGACTCCGGGACAAGTTATGGCTACACCTTC; CDR3 protein: CASSLDSGTSYGYTF
V gene: TRBV5-4; D gene: TRBD1; clone size: -; J gene: TRBJ1-6; CDR3 DNA: TGTGCCAGCAGCAGGGGACAGGGGGTGAGCTCCTATAATTCACCCCTCCACTTT; CDR3 protein: CASSRGQGVSSYNSPLHF
V gene: TRBV5-6; D gene: TRBD2; clone size: few; J gene: TRBJ2-5; CDR3 DNA: TGTGCCAGCACCTACTCGGGGGGTCGAGAGACCCAGTACTTC; CDR3 protein: CASTYSGGRETQYF
V gene: TRBV19; D gene: TRBD1; clone size: -; J gene: TRBJ1-1; CDR3 DNA: TGTGCCAGTACCCCGACAGGGAGGACTGAAGCTTTCTTT; CDR3 protein: CASTPTGRTEAFF
V gene: TRBV7-2; D gene: TRBD1; clone size: few; J gene: TRBJ1-1; CDR3 DNA: TGTGCCAGCAGCCCACGGACAGGGGGCTCTGCTTTCTTT; CDR3 protein: CASSPRTGGSAFF
V gene: TRBV25-1; D gene: -; clone size: -; J gene: TRBJ1-6; CDR3 DNA: TGTGCCAGCAGTGAAATGGATGGGGGGATTGGTTCACCCCTCCACTTT; CDR3 protein: CASSEMDGGIGSPLHF
V gene: TRBV20-1; D gene: TRBD1; clone size: -; J gene: TRBJ1-6; CDR3 DNA: TGCAGTGCTAGAGATCCGGGACAGGTGCCATCACCCCTCCACTTT; CDR3 protein: CSARDPGQVPSPLHF